This is a list of T cell receptor beta chains from one sample in a study of cytomegalovirus exposure and HLA in healthy donors. Generated by immunoSEQ multiplex PCR, the TCRdb table keeps only in-frame clones and is missing some. Of 170,000 or so clones in the sample, under 85% were seen once. The source material was PBMCs. The receptors stem from a man aged 45-60 years in good health and CMV-seronegative. Each CDR3 is given with its conserved first and last residue. A clone size is listed for some rows: how often the clone was seen (once, few, many), or a class if it is expanded.

size	V	CDR3
NA	TRBV19	CASSIGNSHNSPLHF
few	TRBV10-3	CAISEGVDTQYF
NA	TRBV6-5	CASSSPGGEQFF
NA	TRBV5-4	CASSLASAAGETQYF
NA	TRBV30	CAWSGRVAVFEAFF
NA	TRBV5-5	CASSIVGVPGGYTF
NA	TRBV10-3	CAITGTSGSSYNEQFF
once	TRBV7-3	CASSYRTSGYNEQFF
NA	TRBV7-2	CASSLWSGAQETQYF
few	TRBV13	CASSPGPERMNTEAFF
NA	TRBV19	CASRGDNSGNTIYF